Described below is a single TCR beta chain sequence and its context. Profiling relied on immunoSEQ multiplex PCR, and the TCRdb table lists in-frame clones only, not all of them. The table lists fewer than 40,000 clones, over 80% of them singletons. This sample was included in a study of OX40 agonist ivuxolimab in advanced cancers. This CDR3 has 13 residues. Germline V gene sequence: CDR1 MNHEY, CDR2 SMNVEV (reference sequence). Trimming cost V 2 bases and J 3 bases, with 7 bases left between them. The rearrangement links TRBV27 to TRBJ1-2; D gene ambiguous. This TCR came from an adult with an advanced solid tumor such as melanoma, head and neck, liver or kidney cancer. This material consisted of CD4+ or CD8+ T cells sorted from blood, taken in a trial of the OX40 agonist ivuxolimab. CDR3 sequence: CASSLSRYYGYTF. The CDR3, as DNA: TGTGCCAGCAGTTTAAGCAGATACTATGGCTACACCTTC.